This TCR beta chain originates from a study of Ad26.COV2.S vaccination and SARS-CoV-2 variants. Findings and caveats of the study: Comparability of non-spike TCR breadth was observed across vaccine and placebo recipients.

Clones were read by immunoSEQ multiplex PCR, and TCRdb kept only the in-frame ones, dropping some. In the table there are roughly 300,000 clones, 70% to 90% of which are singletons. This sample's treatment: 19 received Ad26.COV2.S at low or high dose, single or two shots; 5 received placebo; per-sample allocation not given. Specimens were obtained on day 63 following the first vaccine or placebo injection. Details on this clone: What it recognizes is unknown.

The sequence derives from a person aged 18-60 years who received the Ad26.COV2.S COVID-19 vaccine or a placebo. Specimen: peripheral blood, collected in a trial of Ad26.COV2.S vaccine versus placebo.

CDR3 region: CASSQVLQGQGQHEQYF. CDR3 nucleotide sequence: TGTGCCAGCAGCCAAGTTTTGCAGGGACAGGGTCAACACGAGCAGTACTTC. The chain employs TRBV4-2 and TRBJ2-7; 9 bases match TRBD1. Per the germline V gene, CDR1 is LGHNA and CDR2 is YNFKEQ. There are 17 residues in the CDR3. V shed 1 base, J shed 5 bases, and the junction held 12 bases outside the gene matches.